These 3 T cell receptor beta chains originate from one sample sequenced in a study of cytomegalovirus exposure and HLA in healthy donors. The data were produced by immunoSEQ multiplex PCR, yet TCRdb's version contains in-frame clones alone and is incomplete. The data contain around 190,000 clones, roughly 86% of them singletons. Sequencing input: PBMCs. The receptors derive from a man younger than 40 in good health and CMV-seropositive.

The V call is TRBV19, the J call TRBJ2-7; D is perhaps TRBD1 (6 bases). Trimming took off 4 bases at V and 4 bases at J, with 20 bases between the two ends. Germline CDR1 reads LNHDA; CDR2 reads SQIVND (reference sequence). This CDR3 region has 16 residues. In nucleotides, the CDR3 is TGTGCCAGTAGTACCTCAACAGGGCTGGTCGGTTACGAGCAGTACTTC. Translating gives CASSTSTGLVGYEQYF.

The chain couples TRBV6-5 to TRBJ2-1, with TRBD2 matching 10 bases. The CDR3 runs to 15 residues. The junction had 8 bases not matched to a gene; V was cut back by 6 bases and J by 6 bases. Germline loops: CDR1 MNHEY, CDR2 SVGAGI. The CDR3 nucleotides are TGTGCCAGCAGCAGAAGCGGGAGGGCGATCAATGAGCAGTTCTTC. Encoded protein: CASSRSGRAINEQFF.

This clone occurred a few times. CDR3 nucleotide sequence: TGTGCCACCTGGAAAACGACCCAGCATTTT. Translated: CATWKTTQHF. V gene TRBV6-6 combines with J gene TRBJ1-5, with D unresolved. The germline V gene has CDR1 MNHNY and CDR2 SVGAGI (reference sequence). Between the trimmed V and J ends, which lost 10 bases and 11 bases, there was a span of 12 bases. This CDR3 contains 10 residues.